This is a list of T cell receptor beta chains from one sample in a study of human T cells and chemical hapten exposure. One entry per CDR3 protein results from TCRdb running MiXCR on the RACE reads. The data hold about 54,000 distinct CDR3 sequences, with less than 10% observed a single time. The sample consisted of whole blood, taken in connection with sensitization to the hapten diphenylcyclopropenone (DPC). These TCRs come from a woman aged 50 to 60 with alopecia areata. Some clones in this sample may be carry-over from other donors' samples. CDR3s include the opening cysteine and the closing phenylalanine or tryptophan. D genes are given only for firm matches. Some rows have no size entry. The others give once, few or many, or a class for an expanded clone.

cdr3_aa cdr3_nt v_call d_call j_call clone_size
CASSQASGAGTQYF TGCGCCAGCAGCCAAGCATCGGGGGCAGGCACGCAGTATTTT TRBV4-1 - TRBJ2-3 many
CASSSPMAPPHEQYF TGTGCCAGCAGTTCCCCGATGGCGCCACCCCACGAGCAGTACTTC TRBV6-2/TRBV6-3 - TRBJ2-7 few
CAVDRVFPPGYTF TGTGCCGTAGACAGGGTATTCCCTCCGGGCTACACCTTC TRBV19 TRBD1 TRBJ1-2 few
CASSLVGRNTEAFF TGTGCCAGCAGCTTAGTAGGACGGAACACTGAAGCTTTCTTT TRBV7-2 - TRBJ1-1 few
CASSLVGAYNEQFF TGTGCCAGCAGCTTAGTCGGCGCTTACAATGAGCAGTTCTTC TRBV11-2 - TRBJ2-1 many
CASKTGEIDNSPLHF TGTGCTTCAAAGACAGGGGAAATCGATAATTCACCCCTCCACTTT TRBV19 TRBD1 TRBJ1-6 many
CASSERAILMEDYTF TGTGCCAGCAGTGAAAGGGCCATCCTGATGGAAGACTACACCTTC TRBV2 - TRBJ1-2 few
CASSPVQDYEQYF TGTGCCAGCTCTCCGGTCCAGGACTACGAGCAGTACTTC TRBV28 - TRBJ2-7 -
CASSLFGGSTDTQYF TGCGCCAGCAGCTTGTTCGGGGGATCCACAGATACGCAGTATTTT TRBV5-1 - TRBJ2-3 -
CASSQVGDAFEQYF TGTGCCAGCTCACAGGTCGGGGACGCCTTCGAGCAGTACTTC TRBV18 - TRBJ2-7 -
CASSVVAGVGRAQNTEAFF TGTGCCAGCAGCGTAGTAGCGGGGGTCGGAAGGGCGCAGAACACTGAAGCTTTCTTT TRBV9 - TRBJ1-1 many
CASRRGGPYSYEQYF TGTGCCAGTAGACGCGGGGGGCCATACAGCTACGAGCAGTACTTC TRBV6-5 TRBD2 TRBJ2-7 many
CASSQLSSYEQYF TGTGCCAGCAGCCAACTGTCATCCTACGAGCAGTACTTC TRBV4-2 - TRBJ2-7 many
CASRLDTGYNQPQHF TGTGCCAGCAGACTTGATACAGGCTACAATCAGCCCCAGCATTTT TRBV28 - TRBJ1-5 -
CASSMEGNQPQHF TGTGCCAGTAGTATGGAAGGGAATCAGCCCCAGCATTTT TRBV19 - TRBJ1-5 many
CASSPGVYTEAFF TGTGCCAGCAGCCCAGGGGTGTATACTGAAGCTTTCTTT TRBV6-6 - TRBJ1-1 few
CASARDTSSTDTQYF TGTGCCAGCGCGCGGGACACTTCTAGCACAGATACGCAGTATTTT TRBV18 - TRBJ2-3 many
CSAGTLEAFF TGCAGCGCGGGGACACTTGAAGCTTTCTTT TRBV29-1 - TRBJ1-1 few
CASGTGAASGANVLTF TGTGCCAGCGGGACAGGAGCTGCCTCTGGGGCCAACGTCCTGACTTTC TRBV28 TRBD1 TRBJ2-6 -
CASSSGTSTDTQYF TGCGCCAGCAGCTCCGGGACTAGCACAGATACGCAGTATTTT TRBV5-1 - TRBJ2-3 few
CASSDVDTNQPQHF TGTGCCAGCAGTGACGTTGACACCAATCAGCCCCAGCATTTT TRBV2 - TRBJ1-5 many
CSARDTRDYSQPQHF TGCAGTGCTCGCGACACTCGAGATTATAGTCAGCCCCAGCATTTT TRBV20-1 - TRBJ1-5 many
CASSSNLGGADTQYF TGTGCCAGCAGCTCTAACCTGGGCGGCGCAGATACGCAGTATTTT TRBV11-2 - TRBJ2-3 many
CASSLDSAYEQYF TGTGCCAGCAGCTTGGACAGTGCCTACGAGCAGTACTTC TRBV5-5 - TRBJ2-7 few
CASSQVTYNEQFF TGCGCCAGCAGCCAAGTGACTTACAATGAGCAGTTCTTC TRBV4-1 - TRBJ2-1 -
CASSFGGPGLRQPQHF TGTGCCAGCAGTTTCGGGGGGCCGGGGTTACGCCAGCCCCAGCATTTT TRBV28 - TRBJ1-5 few
CSVDEIGRGEQYF TGCAGCGTGGATGAAATCGGCAGGGGGGAACAGTACTTC TRBV29-1 - TRBJ2-7 many
CAYRTGSNEKLFF TGTGCCTATCGAACAGGGTCTAATGAAAAACTGTTTTTT TRBV7-9 - TRBJ1-4 -
CASSPRGIGVEQYF TGTGCCAGCAGTCCCCGCGGGATCGGGGTCGAGCAGTACTTC TRBV2 - TRBJ2-7 few
CSVEGTGFQHF TGCAGCGTTGAAGGGACAGGGTTCCAGCATTTT TRBV29-1 TRBD1 TRBJ1-5 many
CASSDSGSGRGTDTQYF TGTGCCAGCAGTGACTCAGGAAGCGGGAGAGGGACAGATACGCAGTATTTT TRBV6-4 TRBD2 TRBJ2-3 few
CASSYANSNYGYTF TGTGCCAGCAGTTACGCGAATTCTAACTATGGCTACACCTTC TRBV6-6 - TRBJ1-2 -
CASSQTGNQETQYF TGTGCCAGCAGCCAGACAGGGAACCAAGAGACCCAGTACTTC TRBV4-2 TRBD1 TRBJ2-5 many
CASSQGEVDSPLHF TGTGCCAGCTCACAGGGGGAGGTTGATTCACCCCTCCACTTT TRBV18 - TRBJ1-6 many
CASSDTGGGVTEAFF TGTGCCAGCAGTGACACAGGGGGAGGTGTCACTGAAGCTTTCTTT TRBV7-6 TRBD1 TRBJ1-1 many
CASSIVAGMAFYEQYF TGTGCCAGCAGCATCGTAGCGGGAATGGCGTTCTACGAGCAGTACTTC TRBV5-1 TRBD2 TRBJ2-7 few
CSARTVGGTGPQHF TGCAGTGCTAGGACGGTCGGCGGGACGGGGCCCCAGCATTTT TRBV20-1 - TRBJ1-5 many
CASSLLHGTGGSSRVLTF TGTGCCAGCAGTTTATTACACGGGACAGGGGGCTCCTCAAGGGTCCTGACTTTC TRBV28 TRBD1 TRBJ2-6 many
CASSMGQGAVRGYTF TGTGCCAGCAGCATGGGACAGGGCGCCGTCAGGGGCTACACCTTC TRBV5-4 TRBD1 TRBJ1-2 -
CASSLYGYTF TGTGCCAGCAGCCTATATGGCTACACCTTC TRBV6-1 - TRBJ1-2 many
CSAPTEHNYGYTF TGCAGTGCCCCGACAGAGCATAACTATGGCTACACCTTC TRBV20-1 - TRBJ1-2 few
CASSFRGGNTEAFF TGTGCCAGCAGTTTTCGGGGGGGTAACACTGAAGCTTTCTTT TRBV7-6 - TRBJ1-1 -
CASRKGLNTYEQYF TGTGCCAGCAGGAAAGGGTTAAACACCTACGAGCAGTACTTC TRBV6-5 - TRBJ2-7 few
CASSRDSYTEAFF TGTGCCAGCAGTCGTGACAGTTACACTGAAGCTTTCTTT TRBV12-3/TRBV12-4 - TRBJ1-1 many
CASSPPSRGFNEQYF TGTGCCAGCTCACCCCCGAGCAGGGGGTTCAACGAGCAGTACTTC TRBV18 TRBD1 TRBJ2-7 -
CSVEDWEWAGVQHTEAFF TGCAGCGTTGAAGATTGGGAGTGGGCAGGGGTCCAACACACTGAAGCTTTCTTT TRBV29-1 - TRBJ1-1 many
CASSYLPDSLVGANVLTF TGTGCCAGCAGTTACCTCCCGGACAGCCTTGTTGGGGCCAACGTCCTGACTTTC TRBV6-2/TRBV6-3 - TRBJ2-6 -
CSVEDQGTGAGWTQYF TGCAGCGTTGAAGATCAAGGGACAGGGGCGGGGTGGACGCAGTATTTT TRBV29-1 TRBD1 TRBJ2-3 -
CSVVRVRTGELFF TGCAGCGTTGTCAGGGTCCGTACCGGGGAGCTGTTTTTT TRBV29-1 - TRBJ2-2 many
CASTHNMNTEAFF TGTGCCAGCACCCACAACATGAACACTGAAGCTTTCTTT TRBV28 - TRBJ1-1 many
CASSRRTALTNEKLFF TGTGCCAGCAGCCGGAGGACGGCCTTAACTAATGAAAAACTGTTTTTT TRBV7-2 - TRBJ1-4 many
CASSLEVDRVYGYTF TGTGCCAGCAGCTTAGAAGTGGACAGGGTCTATGGCTACACCTTC TRBV7-8 TRBD1 TRBJ1-2 many
CASSTRAQGEKLFF TGTGCCAGTAGTACGCGGGCCCAAGGTGAAAAACTGTTTTTT TRBV19 - TRBJ1-4 -
CSVASDSGQPQHF TGCAGCGTTGCGTCAGACTCGGGTCAGCCCCAGCATTTT TRBV29-1 - TRBJ1-5 few
CASSHTSFGDNEQFF TGTGCCAGCAGCCACACGTCCTTCGGCGACAATGAGCAGTTCTTC TRBV11-2 - TRBJ2-1 -
CASSPGTGVSYEQYF TGTGCCAGCAGTCCCGGGACAGGGGTATCCTACGAGCAGTACTTC TRBV6-5 TRBD1 TRBJ2-7 many
CSAGPPLFSGGFSNQPQHF TGCAGTGCTGGTCCTCCCCTTTTTTCAGGGGGCTTCTCCAATCAGCCCCAGCATTTT TRBV20-1 TRBD1 TRBJ1-5 -
CASSTDRGSEKLFF TGTGCCAGCAGTACCGACAGGGGCAGCGAAAAACTGTTTTTT TRBV12-3/TRBV12-4 TRBD1 TRBJ1-4 many
CASSQGQNEQFF TGTGCCAGCAGCCAGGGCCAGAATGAGCAGTTCTTC TRBV3-1 - TRBJ2-1 many
CASSQDFGDTQYF TGCGCCAGCAGCCAAGACTTCGGAGATACGCAGTATTTT TRBV4-3 - TRBJ2-3 many